Listed below are T cell receptor beta chains from one sample, sequenced in a study of CD8 T cells in Susac syndrome. In TCRdb, the immunoSEQ multiplex PCR reads were re-called with MiXCR into one record per CDR3 protein. The table records roughly 150,000 distinct CDR3 sequences, around 95% of them present only once. Specimen: CD4+ T cells from PBMCs. Receptors originate from a human donor with Susac syndrome. The CDR3 runs from the conserved cysteine through the conserved F or W. The D gene is left open where the match is weak. Rows may omit the clone size; those that give it use once, few, many or a size class.

j_call,v_call,clone_size,d_call,cdr3_nt,cdr3_aa
TRBJ2-5,TRBV5-1,.,.,TGCGCCAGCAGCAGGGATCCCCAAGAGACCCAGTACTTC,CASSRDPQETQYF
TRBJ2-7,TRBV3-1,.,TRBD2,TGTGCCAGCAGCCAAGGACTAGCGGGAGAAGAGCAGTACTTC,CASSQGLAGEEQYF
TRBJ2-6,TRBV7-3,.,.,TGTGCCAGCAGCCAATCCTCTACGAGCTCTGGGGCCAACGTCCTGACTTTC,CASSQSSTSSGANVLTF
TRBJ2-3,TRBV18,.,TRBD1,TGTGCCAGCTCACCGACAGGGAGTGACGATACGCAGTATTTT,CASSPTGSDDTQYF
TRBJ2-5,TRBV29-1,.,.,TGCAGCGTGCTACAGGAAGGGGAGACCCAGTACTTC,CSVLQEGETQYF
TRBJ1-5,TRBV11-2,few,TRBD1,TGTGCCAGCAGCCCTGGGACAGGGTACAATCAGCCCCAGCATTTT,CASSPGTGYNQPQHF
TRBJ2-7,TRBV15,.,.,TGTGCCACCAGCAACCAATTCTACGAGCAGTACTTC,CATSNQFYEQYF
TRBJ1-1,TRBV27,.,.,TGTGCCAGCAGTTTCCAGGAGAGAGGAACTGAAGCTTTCTTT,CASSFQERGTEAFF
TRBJ2-7,TRBV18,.,.,TGTGCCAGCTCACTTCAGAGGAGCTCCTACGAGCAGTACTTC,CASSLQRSSYEQYF
TRBJ1-4,TRBV4-2,.,.,TGTGCCAGCAGCCACGCGAAGACTCTAATTGCAACTAATGAAAAACTGTTTTTT,CASSHAKTLIATNEKLFF
TRBJ2-5,TRBV7-9,once,TRBD2,TGTGCCAGCAGTCCCTCGCTAGCGGGGAGTGGAGAGACCCAGTACTTC,CASSPSLAGSGETQYF
TRBJ1-2,TRBV19,.,.,TGTGCCACCACGAACCAGGGGTTATATGGCTACACCTTC,CATTNQGLYGYTF
TRBJ2-7,TRBV7-2,.,TRBD2,TGTGCCAGCAGCTGGACTAGCGGGGGAACCTACGAGCAGTACTTC,CASSWTSGGTYEQYF
TRBJ2-1,TRBV11-3,.,.,TGTGCCAGCAGTGAAACAGGGTATGAGCAGTTCTTC,CASSETGYEQFF
TRBJ1-1,TRBV7-9,.,.,TGTGCCAGCAGCTTGGTACGGAACACTGAAGCTTTCTTT,CASSLVRNTEAFF
TRBJ1-1,TRBV3-1,.,.,TGTGCCAGCAGCCAAGATGCGGGTGCCACTGAAGCTTTCTTT,CASSQDAGATEAFF
TRBJ2-1,TRBV29-1,.,.,TGCAGCGTCCCGGACTGGCTCTCCTACAATGAGCAGTTCTTC,CSVPDWLSYNEQFF
TRBJ1-5,TRBV3-1,few,.,TGTGCCAGCAGCCAAGGGGTCAGCAATCAGCCCCAGCATTTT,CASSQGVSNQPQHF
TRBJ1-4,TRBV12-3/TRBV12-4,once,.,TGTGCCAGCAGACCAGGGTCGCCGAATGAAAAACTGTTTTTT,CASRPGSPNEKLFF
TRBJ2-5,TRBV9,.,.,TGTGCCAGCAGCGTAGGTCCAGGGCAAGAGACCCAGTACTTC,CASSVGPGQETQYF
TRBJ2-5,TRBV15,.,.,TGTGCCACCAGCCGTTTAACAGGGTCAGAGACCCAGTACTTC,CATSRLTGSETQYF
TRBJ2-7,TRBV20-1,.,.,TGCAGTGCTACGGACGGGTCCTACGAGCAGTACTTC,CSATDGSYEQYF
TRBJ2-1,TRBV7-2,.,.,TGTGCCAGCAGCTTAGGGCTCCGGCAGTTCTTC,CASSLGLRQFF
TRBJ2-3,TRBV6-4,.,TRBD2,TGTGCCAGCAGGGCGGGAGGCACAGATACGCAGTATTTT,CASRAGGTDTQYF
TRBJ2-7,TRBV15,.,.,TGTGCCACCAGCAGGCCGGGACACGACGCCTACGAGCAGTACTTC,CATSRPGHDAYEQYF
TRBJ1-1,TRBV29-1,.,.,TGCAGCGTTGCAGGACAGCTCTTGAACACTGAAGCTTTCTTT,CSVAGQLLNTEAFF
TRBJ2-7,TRBV12-3/TRBV12-4,.,.,TGTGCCAGCAGCTTCGAAAAGACTAGGTACTACGAGCAGTACTTC,CASSFEKTRYYEQYF
TRBJ2-6,TRBV28,.,.,TGTGCCAGCAGTTTGGAGAGGGCGTACGCTGGGGCCAACGTCCTGACTTTC,CASSLERAYAGANVLTF
TRBJ2-7,TRBV28,.,.,TGTGCCAGCAGTTTACTGGGGACTGGCGAGCAGTACTTC,CASSLLGTGEQYF
TRBJ1-2,TRBV4-2,.,.,TGTGCCAGCAGCCAAGGATCTTGGGAAGAAGAGGGCTACACCTTC,CASSQGSWEEEGYTF
TRBJ1-3,TRBV9,.,.,TGTGCCAGCAGCGTTGGGGGAACTGGAAACACCATATATTTT,CASSVGGTGNTIYF
TRBJ2-6,TRBV19,.,TRBD1,TGTGCCAGTAGTATTGGACAGGCTGGGGCCAACGTCCTGACTTTC,CASSIGQAGANVLTF
TRBJ2-1,TRBV7-9,.,.,TGTGCCAGTAGGGAGGATGGGTCCTACAATGAGCAGTTCTTC,CASREDGSYNEQFF
TRBJ2-7,TRBV6-6,.,.,TGTGCCAGCAGTTACTCGATCGGGAGCGAGCAGTACTTC,CASSYSIGSEQYF
TRBJ1-5,TRBV12-3/TRBV12-4,once,.,TGTGCCAGCAGTCCCAACGGACAGAACAATCAGCCCCAGCATTTT,CASSPNGQNNQPQHF
TRBJ1-6,TRBV7-9,.,.,TGTGCCAGCAGCTTAATGGCAGGGAACAATTCACCCCTCCACTTT,CASSLMAGNNSPLHF
TRBJ1-2,TRBV9,.,.,TGTGCCAGCAGCGTAGGGACGGCTGACCTCTATGGCTACACCTTC,CASSVGTADLYGYTF
TRBJ2-5,TRBV18,.,TRBD2,TGTGCCAGCTCACCTTTAGCGGGGGATATCCAAGAGACCCAGTACTTC,CASSPLAGDIQETQYF
TRBJ1-1,TRBV3-1,.,.,TGTGCCAGCAGCTCCCGGAGGGGGAACACTGAAGCTTTCTTT,CASSSRRGNTEAFF
TRBJ1-1,TRBV20-1,.,.,TGCAGTGCTAGACAGGGGTTGAACACTGAAGCTTTCTTT,CSARQGLNTEAFF
TRBJ2-2,TRBV2,.,.,TGTGCCAGCAGGTCCGGGACCTACACCGGGGAGCTGTTTTTT,CASRSGTYTGELFF
TRBJ1-5,TRBV4-1,.,.,TGCGCCAGCAGCCAAGAAGACGGCAATCAGCCCCAGCATTTT,CASSQEDGNQPQHF
TRBJ2-7,TRBV7-9,.,.,TGTGCCAGCAGCTTAGAATCTGACTGGGCCTACGAGCAGTACTTC,CASSLESDWAYEQYF
TRBJ1-1,TRBV19,few,.,TGTGCCAGTAGTAGAATATCGACGGCGAACACTGAAGCTTTCTTT,CASSRISTANTEAFF
TRBJ1-5,TRBV29-1,.,.,TGCAGCGCCGCCGAAAATAGCAATCAGCCCCAGCATTTT,CSAAENSNQPQHF
TRBJ2-2,TRBV15,.,.,TGTGCCACCAGCCCCGGGACCTATAACACCGGGGAGCTGTTTTTT,CATSPGTYNTGELFF
TRBJ2-6,TRBV6-5,.,.,TGTGCCAGCAGTTACGCCGGAGGGGGGCCGGCTATCTCTGGGGCCAACGTCCTGACTTTC,CASSYAGGGPAISGANVLTF
TRBJ2-5,TRBV7-7,.,.,TGTGCTAGCAGTTTGACGGGCGATCGAGAGACCCAGTACTTC,CASSLTGDRETQYF
TRBJ2-4,TRBV3-1,.,TRBD1,TGTGCCAGCGCTAGCTACAGGGGGACAGCCAAAAACATTCAGTACTTC,CASASYRGTAKNIQYF
TRBJ2-5,TRBV20-1,.,TRBD1,TGCAGTGCCCTCACACAGGGGGCGCGCCGAGAGACCCAGTACTTC,CSALTQGARRETQYF
TRBJ2-1,TRBV2,.,.,TGTGCCAGCAGTGAGGGGGCGTACAATGAGCAGTTCTTC,CASSEGAYNEQFF
TRBJ1-1,TRBV11-2,once,.,TGTGCCAGCAGCTTAGTGGGGGTTCGGCAGCCGAACACTGAAGCTTTCTTT,CASSLVGVRQPNTEAFF
TRBJ2-5,TRBV20-1,.,.,TGCAGTGCTAGAGCCCCCCAGCAAGAGACCCAGTACTTC,CSARAPQQETQYF